Below, 4 T cell receptor beta chains from the same sample are listed, as sequenced in a study of cytomegalovirus exposure and HLA in healthy donors. The PCR contained 60 Vbeta and 13 Jbeta primers. Only in-frame clones appear in the TCRdb table, and some are missing; sequencing was by immunoSEQ multiplex PCR. Among over 150,000 clones listed, about two thirds were seen once. Sequencing was done on a sample of PBMCs. The receptors were sampled from a woman aged 25 to 39 in good health and CMV-seronegative.

This clone was seen only a few times. The V call is TRBV5-4, the J call TRBJ1-4, with a possible D match to TRBD1 (5 bases). This CDR3 region has 14 residues. The V and J ends lost 2 bases and 2 bases respectively, with 7 bases between them. Germline V gene data show CDR1 as SGHNT and CDR2 as YYREEE (reference sequence). The CDR3 nucleotides read TGTGCCAGCAGCTTTACAGGCACTAATGAAAAACTGTTTTTT. Translated, it gives CASSFTGTNEKLFF.

The table lists this clone with a few counts. The V and J genes are TRBV6-1 and TRBJ2-7; TRBD1 agrees at 7 bases. V lost 3 bases and J lost 3; bases outside the gene matches: 8. CDR1 is MNHNS and CDR2 is SASEGT in the germline V gene. The CDR3 runs 15 residues. The CDR3: CASSDRDREDYEQYF. In DNA, the CDR3 is TGTGCCAGCAGTGACCGGGACAGAGAAGACTACGAGCAGTACTTC.

The V and J genes are TRBV28 and TRBJ2-7, with D tentatively TRBD2 (6 bases). V was shortened by 4 bases and J by 4 bases, with 8 bases between the two germline ends. The CDR3 totals 12 residues. Germline V gives CDR1 MDHEN, CDR2 SYDVKM. CDR3 nucleotide sequence: TGTGCCAGCAGTTATGGGGGGTACGAGCAGTACTTC. Residues: CASSYGGYEQYF.

This clone occurred a few times. The genes are TRBV2 and TRBJ1-5; 8 bases are shared with TRBD1. The CDR3 has 14 residues. The V segment lost 5 bases and the J segment 6 bases; nucleotides outside the gene matches: 6. The germline V gene has CDR1 SNHLY and CDR2 FYNNEI. CDR3 nucleotides: TGTGCCAGCAGTTCCCAGGGGGCTGCTCAGCCCCAGCATTTT. This encodes CASSSQGAAQPQHF.